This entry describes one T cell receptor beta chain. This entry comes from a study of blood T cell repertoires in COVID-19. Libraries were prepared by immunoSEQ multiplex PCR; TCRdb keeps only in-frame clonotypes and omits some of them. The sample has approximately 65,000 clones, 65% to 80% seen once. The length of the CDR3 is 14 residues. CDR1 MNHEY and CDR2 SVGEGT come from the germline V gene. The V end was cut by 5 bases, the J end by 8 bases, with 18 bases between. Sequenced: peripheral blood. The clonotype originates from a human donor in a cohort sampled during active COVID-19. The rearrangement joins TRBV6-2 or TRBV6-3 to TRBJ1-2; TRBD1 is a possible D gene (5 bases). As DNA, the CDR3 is TGTGCCAGCAGTGAGGACGGGGGACGTAGGGGCTACACCTTC. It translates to CASSEDGGRRGYTF.